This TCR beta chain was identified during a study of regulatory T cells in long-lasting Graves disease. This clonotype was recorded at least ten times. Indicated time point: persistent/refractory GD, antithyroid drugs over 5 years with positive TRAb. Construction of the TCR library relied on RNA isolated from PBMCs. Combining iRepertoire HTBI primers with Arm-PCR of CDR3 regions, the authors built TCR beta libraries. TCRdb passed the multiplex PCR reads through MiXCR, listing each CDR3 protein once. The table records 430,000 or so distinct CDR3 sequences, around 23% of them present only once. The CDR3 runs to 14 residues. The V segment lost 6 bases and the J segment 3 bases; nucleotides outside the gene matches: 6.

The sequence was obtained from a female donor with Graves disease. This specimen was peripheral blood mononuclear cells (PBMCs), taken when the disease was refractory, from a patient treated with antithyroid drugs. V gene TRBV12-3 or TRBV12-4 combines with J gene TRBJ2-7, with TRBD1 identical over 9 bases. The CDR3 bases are TGTGCCAGCAGCCAGGGACAGGGACGCTACGAGCAGTACTTC. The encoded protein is CASSQGQGRYEQYF.